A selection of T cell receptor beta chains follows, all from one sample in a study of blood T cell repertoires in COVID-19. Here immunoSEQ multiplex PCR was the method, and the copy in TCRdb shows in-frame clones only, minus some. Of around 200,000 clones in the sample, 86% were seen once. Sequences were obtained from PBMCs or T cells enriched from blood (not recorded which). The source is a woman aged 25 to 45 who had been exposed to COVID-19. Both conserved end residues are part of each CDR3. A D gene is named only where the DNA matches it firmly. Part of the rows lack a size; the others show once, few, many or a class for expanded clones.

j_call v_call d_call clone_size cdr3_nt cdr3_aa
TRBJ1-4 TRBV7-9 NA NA TGTGCCGGTTCCCGGACGCAGGGTAATTCTGAAAAACTGTTTTTT CAGSRTQGNSEKLFF
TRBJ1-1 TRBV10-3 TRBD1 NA TGTGCCATCAGGGCCAAAACAGGGGATAACACTGAAGCTTTCTTT CAIRAKTGDNTEAFF
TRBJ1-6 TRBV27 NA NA TGTGCCAGCAGTCCCCCCGGCAGGCCCTATAATTCACCCCTCCACTTT CASSPPGRPYNSPLHF
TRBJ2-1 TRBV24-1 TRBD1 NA TGTGCCACCAGTGATTTGACGACAGGGATCAATGAGCAGTTCTTC CATSDLTTGINEQFF
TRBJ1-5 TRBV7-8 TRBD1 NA TGTGCCAGCAGCTTAAGGGGACAGGGCTCTCAGCCCCAGCATTTT CASSLRGQGSQPQHF
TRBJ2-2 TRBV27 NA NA TGTGCCATCCTTTCCGGGGAGCTGTTTTTT CAILSGELFF
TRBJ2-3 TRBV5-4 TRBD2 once TGTGCCAGCAGCTTGCCTAGCGGGGGGCCCGGGCGGAGGAATACGCAGTATTTT CASSLPSGGPGRRNTQYF
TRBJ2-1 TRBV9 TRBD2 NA TGTGCCAGCAGCGCTCCCAAAGGCCCCGGCGGGGGGGACTCCTACAATGAGCAGTTCTTC CASSAPKGPGGGDSYNEQFF
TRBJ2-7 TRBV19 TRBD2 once TGTGCCAGTAGTATAGGACTAGCGGCCCCCTCCTACGAGCAGTACTTC CASSIGLAAPSYEQYF
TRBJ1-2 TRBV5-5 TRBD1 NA TGTGCCAGCAGCTCACCGGGACAGGCTGATGGCTACACCTTC CASSSPGQADGYTF
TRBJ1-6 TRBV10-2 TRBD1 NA TGCGCCAGCAGTAATCAAGGGGGCGCGACGCTATCACCCCTCCACTTT CASSNQGGATLSPLHF
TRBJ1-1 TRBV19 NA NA TGTGCCAGTAGTATTATGGGACAATCATACACTGAAGCTTTCTTT CASSIMGQSYTEAFF
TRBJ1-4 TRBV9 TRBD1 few TGTGCCAGCAGCGCCGGGACAGGGGATGAAAAACTGTTTTTT CASSAGTGDEKLFF
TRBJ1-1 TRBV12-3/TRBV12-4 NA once TGTGCCAGCAGTTCATCAGGGGTCACTGAAGCTTTCTTT CASSSSGVTEAFF
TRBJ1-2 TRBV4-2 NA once TGTGCCAGCAGCCAAGGCTTCAGGGATGGCTACACCTTC CASSQGFRDGYTF
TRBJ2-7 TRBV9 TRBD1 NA TGTGCCAGCAGCGCCCGACAGGGCTCCTACGAGCAGTACTTC CASSARQGSYEQYF
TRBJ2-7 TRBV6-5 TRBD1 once TGTGCCAGCAGTCGGACAGGGCTCTCCTACGAGCAGTACTTC CASSRTGLSYEQYF
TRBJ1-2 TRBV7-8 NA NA TGTGCCAGCAGCTTGAAGTCAACTCGGACAGACCTTTATGGCTACACCTTC CASSLKSTRTDLYGYTF
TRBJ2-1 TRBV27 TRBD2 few TGTGCCAGCAGTTTTGTTAGAGCTAGCGGGGTGAAAGCGTACAATGAGCAGTTCTTC CASSFVRASGVKAYNEQFF
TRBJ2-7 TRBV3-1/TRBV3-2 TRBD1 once TGTGCCAGCAGTCGAATAATGATGACAGGGACAGCCCGAGGCTATGAGCAGTACTTC CASSRIMMTGTARGYEQYF
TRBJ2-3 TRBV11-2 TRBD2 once TGTGCCAGCAGCTTAGTGGCTAGCGGGGGGGCCTTGGGGACAGATACGCAGTATTTT CASSLVASGGALGTDTQYF
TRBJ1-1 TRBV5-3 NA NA TGTGCCAGAAGCCCCCCGGAACGGGCAGGGCGAAGGACTGAAGCTTTCTTT CARSPPERAGRRTEAFF
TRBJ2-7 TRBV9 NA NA TGTGCCAGCAGCCCCCATCCCTACGAGCAGTACTTC CASSPHPYEQYF
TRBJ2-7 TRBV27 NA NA TGTGCCAGCAGTAACGGAGGCCGGGTGAGCTCCTACGAGCAGTACTTC CASSNGGRVSSYEQYF
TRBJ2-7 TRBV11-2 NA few TGTGCCAGCAGCCTCAGGGGCTACGAGCAGTACTTC CASSLRGYEQYF
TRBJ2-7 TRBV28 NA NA TGTGCCAGCAAAGGGACATCTGACTACGAGCAGTACTTC CASKGTSDYEQYF
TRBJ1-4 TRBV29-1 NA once TGCAGCGTTGTCCAGGCAACTAATGAAAAACTGTTTTTT CSVVQATNEKLFF
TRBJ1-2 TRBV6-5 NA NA TGTGCCAGCAGCGTTGACAGGACCAACTATGGCTACACCTTC CASSVDRTNYGYTF
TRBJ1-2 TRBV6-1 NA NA TGTGCCAGCAGTGAAATCTTGGTTTATAGCGTTAACTATGGCTACACCTTC CASSEILVYSVNYGYTF
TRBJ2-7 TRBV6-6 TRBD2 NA TGTGCCAGCAGCCCTATAGCGGGCAACTACGAGCAGTACTTC CASSPIAGNYEQYF
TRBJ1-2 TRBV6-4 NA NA TGTGCCAGCAGTGAATCAGGCAGAAACTATGGCTACACCTTC CASSESGRNYGYTF
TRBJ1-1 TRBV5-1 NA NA TGCGCCAGCAGCTGGGGCCGGGCCCCCGAGGGGGATTTGAACACTGAAGCTTTCTTT CASSWGRAPEGDLNTEAFF
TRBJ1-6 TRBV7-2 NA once TGTGCCAGCAGCTTAGCAGGGGTGTATAATTCACCCCTCCACTTT CASSLAGVYNSPLHF
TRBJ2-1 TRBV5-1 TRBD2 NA TGCGCCAGCAGCGTAAGCGGGGGAGGTGTGTTCTTC CASSVSGGGVFF
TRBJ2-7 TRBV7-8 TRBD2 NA TGTGCCAGCAGCTACACGCCCTTCGGGGGGGGCTACGAGCAGTACTTC CASSYTPFGGGYEQYF
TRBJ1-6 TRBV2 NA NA TGTGCCAGCAGTGTGGACATCCTCTCTTCACCCCTCCACTTT CASSVDILSSPLHF
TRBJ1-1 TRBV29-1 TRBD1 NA TGCAGCGTCAACAGGGGATCGAGCACTGAAGCTTTCTTT CSVNRGSSTEAFF
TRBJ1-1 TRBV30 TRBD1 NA TGTGCCTGGACCCTCAGGGGGGACACTGAAGCTTTCTTT CAWTLRGDTEAFF
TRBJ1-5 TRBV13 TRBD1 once TGTGCCAGCAGCTGGGGACAGCACAATCAGCCCCAGCATTTT CASSWGQHNQPQHF
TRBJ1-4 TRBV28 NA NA TGTGCCAGCACCTCACTGGGGCTGGGGAATGAAAAACTGTTTTTT CASTSLGLGNEKLFF
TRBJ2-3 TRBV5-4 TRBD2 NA TGTGCCAGCAGCATACCCTATAGCGGGGGACCAGATACGCAGTATTTT CASSIPYSGGPDTQYF
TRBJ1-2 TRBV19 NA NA TGTGCCAGTAGTATAGCCCGGGGTTTAATCTCTGGCTACACCTTC CASSIARGLISGYTF
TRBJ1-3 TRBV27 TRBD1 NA TGTGCCAGCAGTCCGGACAGGGCCCGCTCTGGAAACACCATATATTTT CASSPDRARSGNTIYF
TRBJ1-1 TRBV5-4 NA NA TGTGCCAGCAGCTTGGATGGCGCCGGCCTCAAGCGGGCTTTCTTT CASSLDGAGLKRAFF
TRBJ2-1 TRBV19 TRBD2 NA TGTGCCAGTAGTATACTAGCGGGGGCCGATGAGCAGTTCTTC CASSILAGADEQFF
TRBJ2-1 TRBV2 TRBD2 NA TGTGCCAGCAGTGATCCCCCGGGACTACGCTACAATGAGCAGTTCTTC CASSDPPGLRYNEQFF
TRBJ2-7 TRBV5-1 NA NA TGCGCCAGCAGCCAGAAGCGGGTGCCCCCATACGAGCAGTACTTC CASSQKRVPPYEQYF
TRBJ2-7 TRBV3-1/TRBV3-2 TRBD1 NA TGTGCCAGCAGCCCCGCGGGACAGGGTCAGTCCTACGAGCAGTACTTC CASSPAGQGQSYEQYF
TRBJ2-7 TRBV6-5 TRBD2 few TGTGCCAGCAGTACAACTAGCGGCCCCTACGAGCAGTACTTC CASSTTSGPYEQYF
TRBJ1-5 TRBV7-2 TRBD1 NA TGTGCCAGCAGCTTTGGGACAGGGGGCAGGAGCAATCAGCCCCAGCATTTT CASSFGTGGRSNQPQHF
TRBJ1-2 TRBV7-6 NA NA TGTGCCAGCAGCTTATTTAGTAGCTACACCTTC CASSLFSSYTF
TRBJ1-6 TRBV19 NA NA TGTGCCAGTAGTATTAAGGGGGTCAATAATTCACCCCTCCACTTT CASSIKGVNNSPLHF
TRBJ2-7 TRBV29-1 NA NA TGCAGCGTCGGTACGGGACACCAGAAGGGCGAGCAGTACTTC CSVGTGHQKGEQYF
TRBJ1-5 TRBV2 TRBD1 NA TGTGCCACACAGCGGGAACAGGGGGGCAATCAGCCCCAGCATTTT CATQREQGGNQPQHF
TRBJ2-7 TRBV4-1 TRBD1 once TGCGCCAGCAGCCAAGATACCGGGACAGGGTCCTACGAGCAGTACTTC CASSQDTGTGSYEQYF
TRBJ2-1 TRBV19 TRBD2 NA TGTGCCAGTAGTTCGAACCTAGCGGGGTACAATGAGCAGTTCTTC CASSSNLAGYNEQFF
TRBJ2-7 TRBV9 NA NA TGTGCCAGCAGCGTAGCGACAGGCTCCTACGAGCAGTACTTC CASSVATGSYEQYF